Given below is one T cell receptor beta chain in context. The sample comes from a study of CD8 T cells in Susac syndrome. The RNA input was about 0.5 to 1 ug, and it was reverse transcribed with random hexamers. The amplification used immunoSEQ multiplex PCR on TCR beta CDR3; it spanned 54 Vbeta and 13 Jbeta. Each CDR3 protein is one row after TCRdb ran MiXCR on the immunoSEQ multiplex PCR reads. The sample has tens of thousands of distinct CDR3 sequences, over 90% seen once. The CD8+ and CD4+ T cells were negatively isolated, with the TEMRA cells enriched by FACS. CDR1 and CDR2 from the germline V gene are MGHRA and YSYEKL. The CDR3 is made up of 14 amino acids. Between the trimmed V and J ends, which lost 0 bases and 6 bases, there was a span of 11 bases.

This TCR was sampled from a human donor with multiple sclerosis. This chain links TRBV4-1 with TRBJ1-2, with unresolved D. Material: CD4+ T cells from PBMCs. The CDR3 sequence: CASSQDARVDGYTF. The CDR3 DNA follows: TGCGCCAGCAGCCAAGATGCGAGGGTAGATGGCTACACCTTC.